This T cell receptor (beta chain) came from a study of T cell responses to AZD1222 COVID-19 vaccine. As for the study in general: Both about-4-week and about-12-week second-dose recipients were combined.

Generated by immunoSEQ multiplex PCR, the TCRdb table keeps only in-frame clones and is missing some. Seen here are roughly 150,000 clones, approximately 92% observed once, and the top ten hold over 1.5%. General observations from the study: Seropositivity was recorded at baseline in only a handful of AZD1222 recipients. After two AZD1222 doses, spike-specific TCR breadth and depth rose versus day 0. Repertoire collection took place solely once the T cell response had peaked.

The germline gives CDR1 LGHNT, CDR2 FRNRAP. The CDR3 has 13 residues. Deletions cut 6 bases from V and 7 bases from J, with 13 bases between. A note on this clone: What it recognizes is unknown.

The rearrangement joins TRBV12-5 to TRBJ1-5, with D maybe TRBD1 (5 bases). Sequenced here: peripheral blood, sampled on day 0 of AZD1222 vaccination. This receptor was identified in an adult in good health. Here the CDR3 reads CASGDSPRQPQHF. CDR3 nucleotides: TGTGCTAGTGGCGACAGCCCGCGGCAGCCCCAGCATTTT.